The TCR beta chain under discussion was sequenced for a study of T cells after yellow fever vaccination (dated by TCRdb to the late 2010s). Background on the whole study: The SMART-Seq v4 Ultra Low Input RNA kit was used to prepare libraries from fractions with low cell numbers. To follow T-cell clones before and after both primary and booster YFV17D yellow fever vaccination, bulk TCR alpha and beta repertoires underwent longitudinal sequencing. Two healthy male donors made up the cohort, one aged 18 to 29 years and the other aged 30 to 40 years. Blood was collected at multiple timepoints before and after primary and secondary immunization, and bulk PBMC replicates and cell subsets were isolated.

The intended sense of this specimen's treatment or condition label: live attenuated yellow fever vaccine strain. PBMCs were isolated from peripheral blood using a standard Ficoll-Paque protocol. CD4 and CD8 T-cell fractions were isolated with Dynabeads CD4 and CD8 positive selection kits. RNA was extracted with TriZol from bulk PBMCs, CD4 and CD8 fractions, and dextramer-positive and dextramer-negative fractions. What the work shows at the level of the full study, not this receptor alone: The secondary T-cell response was weaker than the primary response but faster, peaking on day 5 instead of day 15. After the booster, most of the clones that had expanded following primary vaccination were detected again (just under 97% of CD4 and around 90% of CD8), which suggests that memory was broadly maintained. The study included only two donors, which limits how far the findings can be generalized. Computational filtering was needed because FACS-sorted repertoires could contain abundant contaminating clonotypes from the bulk population. A small fraction of clonotypes showed up in both the CD4 and CD8 compartments, probably as a result of convergent recombination.

This clonotype was detected ten times or more. There is no known antigen for this receptor. Base quality data are lacking; no much larger clone is found one base away. Synthesis of TCR cDNA relied on 5'RACE template switching, a step that introduced a universal primer site along with unique molecular identifiers. Priming for cDNA synthesis came from both the TCR alpha and TCR beta constant segments. Two PCR steps were used to amplify libraries, with sample barcodes and sequencing adapters being added in the second step. Libraries were sequenced on Illumina HiSeq 2500 (2x100 bp) or NovaSeq (2x150 bp). Concerning the study's data processing: Demultiplexing of reads and collapsing into UMI consensus sequences were performed with MIGEC, and V(D)J alignment was carried out with MiXCR. Vaccine-responding clonotypes were identified with edgeR using replicate PBMC samples, with FDR below 0.01 and a log2 fold change above 5 up to day 15 being required. Bulk clonotypes were assigned CD4 or CD8 identity according to which sequenced CD4 or CD8 repertoire held them at higher abundance. TCRdb itself trimmed the public reads at Q25 with fastp, ran MiXCR and retained productive beta chains. Every CDR3 protein is listed once, alongside the most common genes and DNA of its rows. V and J calls and clone size were set by TCRdb, not the authors. For this sample there are around 67,000 distinct CDR3 sequences; roughly 6.9% appear just once. The top ten clones comprise about a third of the sample.

The germline V gene yields SGHRS for CDR1 and YFSETQ for CDR2. The CDR3, from cysteine to phenylalanine, totals 16 residues. Here the CDR3 DNA is all that survives: 48 bases in frame from base 1. V and J are trimmed by 0 bases and 4 bases, and the gene matches miss 9 bases of the junction. This TCR was sampled from a man aged 18 to 30 who received the YFV17D yellow fever vaccine. The starting material was CD8+ T cells sorted from PBMCs, obtained 5 to 6 days after the first yellow fever vaccination. The chain couples TRBV5-1 to TRBJ1-2; TRBD1 aligns with 7 central bases. This receptor has the CDR3 CASSLVGGQTPYGYTF. The bases are TGCGCCAGCAGCTTGGTGGGGGGACAGACTCCCTATGGCTACACCTTC.